This T cell receptor beta chain was documented in a study of blood T cells in healthy people across ages. CDR1 and CDR2 (germline): LGHNA, YNFKEQ. The CDR3 contains 15 residues. The use of a sample-barcoded 5' primer and a J-beta primer mix characterized a second PCR of about 7 to 12 cycles. Each CDR3 protein gets one entry after TCRdb re-called the 5' RACE reads with MiXCR. The table has around 900,000 distinct CDR3 sequences, more than 25% seen once. The rearrangement links TRBV4-2 to TRBJ2-7; maybe TRBD2 (6 bases). The J call may be mistaken, given a closer DNA end match to TRBJ2-5. Sequencing was carried out using blood. This TCR derives from a woman older than 75 in good health. The CDR3 sequence: CASSQGEVGRETQYF. The CDR3 bases are TGTGCCAGCAGCCAGGGGGAGGTTGGACGAGAGACCCAGTACTTC.